This TCR beta chain was documented in a study of cytomegalovirus exposure and HLA in healthy donors. The PCR contained 60 Vbeta and 13 Jbeta primers. TCRdb keeps only in-frame clones here, not all; method: immunoSEQ multiplex PCR. The sample has a few hundred thousand clones; 60% to 85% are singletons. Regarding this clone: Its antigen is still unknown.

Study-level results: What a later analysis showed was that several of the most significant clusters appeared linked to common viral pathogens. Under in vitro conditions, three CMV-associated chains were confirmed as specific for CMV antigens. In a later analysis, TCR beta V- and J-gene trimming was associated with a missense DCLRE1C variant. Reports described diagnosis of cytomegalovirus status by the classifier as highly specific and sensitive.

This CDR3 region has 14 residues. The V gene's germline CDR1 is KGHSH and CDR2 LQKENI. J lost 8 bases, V lost 3 bases, and 3 bases had no gene match. The genes are TRBV18 and TRBJ1-4; 10 nucleotides line up with TRBD1. Sequences were obtained from PBMCs. This TCR was recovered from a middle-aged man in good health and CMV-seronegative. Here the CDR3 DNA reads TGTGCCAGCTCACCCGGGACAGGGGACGAAAAACTGTTTTTT. It encodes CASSPGTGDEKLFF. The full variable domain, with the rest looked up from reference TRBV18 and TRBJ1-4, is NAGVMQNPRHLVRRRGQEARLRCSPMKGHSHVYWYRQLPEEGLKFMVYLQKENIIDESGMPKERFSAEFPKEGPSILRIQQVVRGDSAAYFCASSPGTGDEKLFFGSGTQLSVL.